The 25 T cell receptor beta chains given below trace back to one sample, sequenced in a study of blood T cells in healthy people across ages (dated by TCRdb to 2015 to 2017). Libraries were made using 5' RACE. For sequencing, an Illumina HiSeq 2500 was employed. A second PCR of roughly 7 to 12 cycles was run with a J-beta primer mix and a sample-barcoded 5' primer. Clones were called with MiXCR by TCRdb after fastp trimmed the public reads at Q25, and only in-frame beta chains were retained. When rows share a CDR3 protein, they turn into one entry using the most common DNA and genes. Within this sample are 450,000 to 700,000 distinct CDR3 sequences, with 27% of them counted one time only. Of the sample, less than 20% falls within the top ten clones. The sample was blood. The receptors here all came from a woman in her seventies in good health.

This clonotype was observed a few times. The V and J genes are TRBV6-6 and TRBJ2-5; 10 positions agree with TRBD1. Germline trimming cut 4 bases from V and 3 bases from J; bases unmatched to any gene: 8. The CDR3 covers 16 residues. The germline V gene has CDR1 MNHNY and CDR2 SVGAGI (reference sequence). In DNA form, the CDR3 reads TGTGCCAGCAGTTTCATCGGGACAGGGGATAAAGAGACCCAGTACTTC. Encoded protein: CASSFIGTGDKETQYF.

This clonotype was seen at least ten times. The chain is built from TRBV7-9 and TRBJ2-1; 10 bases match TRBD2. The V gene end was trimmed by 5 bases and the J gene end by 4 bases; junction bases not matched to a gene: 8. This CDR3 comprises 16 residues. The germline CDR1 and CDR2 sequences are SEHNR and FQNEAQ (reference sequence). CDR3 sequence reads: CASSPSTSGEYNEQFF. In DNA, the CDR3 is TGTGCCAGCAGCCCCTCCACTAGCGGGGAATACAATGAGCAGTTCTTC.

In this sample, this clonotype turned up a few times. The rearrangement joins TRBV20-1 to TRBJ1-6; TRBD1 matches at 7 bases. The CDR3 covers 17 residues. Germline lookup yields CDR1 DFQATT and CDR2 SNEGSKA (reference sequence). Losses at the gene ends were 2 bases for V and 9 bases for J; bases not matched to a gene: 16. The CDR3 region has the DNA TGCAGTGCTAGATCGGGACAGCCAATCGGTCGTGCTTCACCCCTCCACTTT. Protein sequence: CSARSGQPIGRASPLHF.

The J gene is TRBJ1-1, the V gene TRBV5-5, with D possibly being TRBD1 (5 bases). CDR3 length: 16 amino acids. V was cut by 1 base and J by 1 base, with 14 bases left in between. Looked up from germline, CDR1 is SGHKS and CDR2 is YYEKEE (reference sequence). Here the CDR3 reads CASSLQNPGPNTEAFF. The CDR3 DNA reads TGTGCCAGCAGCTTGCAAAATCCGGGACCGAACACTGAAGCTTTCTTT.

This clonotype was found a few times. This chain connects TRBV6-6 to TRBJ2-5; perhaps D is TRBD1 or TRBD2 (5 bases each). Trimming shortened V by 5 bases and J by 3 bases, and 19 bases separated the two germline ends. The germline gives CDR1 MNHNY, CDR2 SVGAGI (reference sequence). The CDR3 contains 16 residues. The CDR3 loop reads CASSGYRDAVEETQYF. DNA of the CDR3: TGTGCCAGCAGTGGTTACCGGGACGCCGTCGAAGAGACCCAGTACTTC.

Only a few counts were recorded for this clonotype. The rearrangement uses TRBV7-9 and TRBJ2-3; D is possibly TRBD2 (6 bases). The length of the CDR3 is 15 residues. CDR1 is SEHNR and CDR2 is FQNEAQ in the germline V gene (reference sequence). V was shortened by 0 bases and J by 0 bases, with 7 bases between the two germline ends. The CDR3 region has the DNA TGTGCCAGCAGCTTAGCGGGGACTAGCACAGATACGCAGTATTTT. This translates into CASSLAGTSTDTQYF.

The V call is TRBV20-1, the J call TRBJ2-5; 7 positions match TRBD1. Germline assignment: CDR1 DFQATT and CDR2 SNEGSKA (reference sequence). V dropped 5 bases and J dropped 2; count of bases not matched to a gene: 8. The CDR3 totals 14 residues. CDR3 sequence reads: CSAAPGQIQETQYF. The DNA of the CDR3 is TGCAGTGCTGCACCGGGACAGATACAAGAGACCCAGTACTTC.

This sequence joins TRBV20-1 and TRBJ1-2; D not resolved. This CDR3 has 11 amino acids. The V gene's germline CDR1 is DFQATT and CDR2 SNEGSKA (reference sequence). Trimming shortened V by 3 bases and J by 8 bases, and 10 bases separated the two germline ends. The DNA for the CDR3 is TGCAGTGCTAGTCGGCAGATAGGCTACACCTTC. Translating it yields CSASRQIGYTF.

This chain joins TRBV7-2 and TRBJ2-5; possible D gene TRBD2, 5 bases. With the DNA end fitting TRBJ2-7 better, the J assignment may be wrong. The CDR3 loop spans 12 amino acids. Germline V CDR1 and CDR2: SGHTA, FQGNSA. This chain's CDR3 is CASSLFRGEQYF. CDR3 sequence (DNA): TGTGCCAGCAGCTTATTCCGGGGCGAGCAGTACTTC.

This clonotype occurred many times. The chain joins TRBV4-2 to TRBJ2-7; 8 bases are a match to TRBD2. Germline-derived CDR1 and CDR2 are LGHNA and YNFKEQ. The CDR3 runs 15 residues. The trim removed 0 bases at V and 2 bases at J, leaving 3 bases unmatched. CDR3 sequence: CASSQDTSGTYEQYF. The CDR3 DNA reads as TGTGCCAGCAGCCAAGATACTAGCGGAACCTACGAGCAGTACTTC.

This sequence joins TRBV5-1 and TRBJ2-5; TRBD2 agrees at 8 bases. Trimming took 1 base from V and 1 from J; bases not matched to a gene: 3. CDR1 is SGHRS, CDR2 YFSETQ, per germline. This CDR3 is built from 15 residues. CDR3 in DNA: TGCGCCAGCAGCTTGAGTCTAGCGGGCCAAGAGACCCAGTACTTC. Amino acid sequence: CASSLSLAGQETQYF.

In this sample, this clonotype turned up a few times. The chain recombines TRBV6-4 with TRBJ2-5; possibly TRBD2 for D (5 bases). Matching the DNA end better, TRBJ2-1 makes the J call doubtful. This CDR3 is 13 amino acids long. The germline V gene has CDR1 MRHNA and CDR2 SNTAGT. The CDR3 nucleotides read TGTGCCAGCAGTGACGGCGGGTACAATGAGCAGTTCTTC. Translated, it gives CASSDGGYNEQFF.

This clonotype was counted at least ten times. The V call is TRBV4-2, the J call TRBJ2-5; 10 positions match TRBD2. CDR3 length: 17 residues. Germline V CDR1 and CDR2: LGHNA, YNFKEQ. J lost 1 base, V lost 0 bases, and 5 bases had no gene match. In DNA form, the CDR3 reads TGTGCCAGCAGCCAAGAACGAGGGACTAGCGCCCAAGAGACCCAGTACTTC. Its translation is CASSQERGTSAQETQYF.

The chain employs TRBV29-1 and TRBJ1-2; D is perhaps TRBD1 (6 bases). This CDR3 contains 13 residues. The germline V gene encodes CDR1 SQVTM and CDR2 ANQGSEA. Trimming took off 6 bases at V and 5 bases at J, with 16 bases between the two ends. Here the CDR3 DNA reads TGCAGCGTCAGGGCGGCAGGGGCATATGGCTACACCTTC. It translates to CSVRAAGAYGYTF. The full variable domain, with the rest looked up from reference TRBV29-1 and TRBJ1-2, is SAVISQKPSRDICQRGTSLTIQCQVDSQVTMMFWYRQQPGQSLTLIATANQGSEATYESGFVIDKFPISRPNLTFSTLTVSNMSPEDSSIYLCSVRAAGAYGYTFGSGTRLTVV.

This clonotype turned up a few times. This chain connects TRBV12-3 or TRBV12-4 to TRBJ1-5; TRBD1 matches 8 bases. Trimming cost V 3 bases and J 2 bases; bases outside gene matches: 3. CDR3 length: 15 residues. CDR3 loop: CASSFSGGGNQPQHF. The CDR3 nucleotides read TGTGCCAGCAGTTTTTCAGGGGGCGGCAATCAGCCCCAGCATTTT.

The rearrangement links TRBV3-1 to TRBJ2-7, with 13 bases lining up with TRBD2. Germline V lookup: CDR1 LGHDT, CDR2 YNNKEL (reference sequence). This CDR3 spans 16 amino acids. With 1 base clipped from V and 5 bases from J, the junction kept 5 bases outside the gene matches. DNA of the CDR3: TGTGCCAGCAGCCAAGTGACTAGCGGGGGGACGCACGAGCAGTACTTC. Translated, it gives CASSQVTSGGTHEQYF.

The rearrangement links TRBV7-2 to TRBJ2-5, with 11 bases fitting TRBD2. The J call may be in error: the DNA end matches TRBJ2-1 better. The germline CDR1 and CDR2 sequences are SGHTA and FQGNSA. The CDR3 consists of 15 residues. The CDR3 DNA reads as TGTGCCAGCAGCAAAAATAGCGGGGGGGTTGATGAGCAGTTCTTC. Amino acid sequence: CASSKNSGGVDEQFF.

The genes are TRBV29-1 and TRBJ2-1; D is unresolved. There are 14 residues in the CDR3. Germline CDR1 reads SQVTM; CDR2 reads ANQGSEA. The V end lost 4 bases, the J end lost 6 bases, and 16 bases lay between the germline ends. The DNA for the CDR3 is TGCAGCGTTGGTCCCGCAGGCCCCCTCAATGAGCAGTTCTTC. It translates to CSVGPAGPLNEQFF.

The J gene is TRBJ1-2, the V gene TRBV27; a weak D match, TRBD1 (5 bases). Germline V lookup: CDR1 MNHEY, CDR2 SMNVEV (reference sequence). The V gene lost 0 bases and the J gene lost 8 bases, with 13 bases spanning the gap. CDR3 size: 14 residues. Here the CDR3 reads CASSLSRVSEGYTF. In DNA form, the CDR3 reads TGTGCCAGCAGTTTATCCAGGGTGTCGGAAGGCTACACCTTC.

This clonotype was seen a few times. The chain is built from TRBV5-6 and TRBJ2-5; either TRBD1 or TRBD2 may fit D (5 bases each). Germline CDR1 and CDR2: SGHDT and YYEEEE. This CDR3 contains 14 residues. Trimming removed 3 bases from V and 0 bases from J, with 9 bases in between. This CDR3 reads CASSWGRYQETQYF. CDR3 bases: TGTGCCAGCAGCTGGGGACGGTACCAAGAGACCCAGTACTTC.

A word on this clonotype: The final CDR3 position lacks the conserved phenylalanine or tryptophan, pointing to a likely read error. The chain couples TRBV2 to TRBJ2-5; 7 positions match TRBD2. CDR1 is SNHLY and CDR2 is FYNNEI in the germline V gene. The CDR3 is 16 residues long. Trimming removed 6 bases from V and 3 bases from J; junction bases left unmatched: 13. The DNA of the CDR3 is TGTGCCAGCAGAGCCGGGAGCGGGGCTAAAAAAGAGACCCAGTACTCC. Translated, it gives CASRAGSGAKKETQYS.

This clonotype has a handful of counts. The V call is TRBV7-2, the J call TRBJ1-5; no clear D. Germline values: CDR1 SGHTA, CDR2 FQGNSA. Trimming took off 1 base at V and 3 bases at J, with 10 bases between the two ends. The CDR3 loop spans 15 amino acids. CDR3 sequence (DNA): TGTGCCAGCAGCTTAGGAAGGGCCTTCAATCAGCCCCAGCATTTT. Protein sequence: CASSLGRAFNQPQHF. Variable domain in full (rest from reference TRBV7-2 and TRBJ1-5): GAGVSQSPSNKVTEKGKDVELRCDPISGHTALYWYRQSLGQGLEFLIYFQGNSAPDKSGLPSDRFSAERTGGSVSTLTIQRTQQEDSAVYLCASSLGRAFNQPQHFGDGTRLSIL.

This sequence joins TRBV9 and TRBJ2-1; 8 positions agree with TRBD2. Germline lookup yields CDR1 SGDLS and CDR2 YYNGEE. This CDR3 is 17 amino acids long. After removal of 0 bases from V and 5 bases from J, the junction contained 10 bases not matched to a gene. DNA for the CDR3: TGTGCCAGCAGCGTAGGTCCCAGGAGCGGGGGCCACAATGAGCAGTTCTTC. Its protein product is CASSVGPRSGGHNEQFF.

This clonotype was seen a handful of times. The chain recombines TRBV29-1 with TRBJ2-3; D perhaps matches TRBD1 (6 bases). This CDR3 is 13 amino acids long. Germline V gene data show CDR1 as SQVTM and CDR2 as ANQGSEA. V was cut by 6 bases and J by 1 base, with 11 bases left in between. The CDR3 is CSVSRQGTDTQYF. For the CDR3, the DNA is TGCAGCGTCTCCAGACAGGGCACAGATACGCAGTATTTT.

The CDR3 nucleotides read TGCAGTGCTAGAAAGACAGGGTCGAGTTACGAGCAGTACTTC. It translates to CSARKTGSSYEQYF. This chain joins TRBV20-1 and TRBJ2-7; 7 bases match TRBD1. Trimming cost V 2 bases and J 4 bases; bases outside gene matches: 8. The germline gives CDR1 DFQATT, CDR2 SNEGSKA (reference sequence). This CDR3 has 14 residues.